Each of the 25 T cell receptor beta chains below was sequenced from the same sample in a study of neurological immune-mediated disorders. TCRdb called the 5' RACE reads again in MiXCR, with one record for every CDR3 protein. This table holds tens of thousands of distinct CDR3 sequences, roughly 3.2% found once. Sequences were obtained from PBMCs. The source is a woman between 50 and 59 years old with multiple sclerosis.

This clonotype was found many times. V and J are TRBV7-8 and TRBJ2-2; the D gene is possibly TRBD1 (6 bases). Germline assignment: CDR1 SGHVS and CDR2 FQNEAQ. V was trimmed by 3 bases and J by 6 bases, leaving 17 bases between them. The CDR3 sequence is 16 residues long. The CDR3 bases are TGTGCCAGCAGCTTCCGTGACAGGACCCTCCCCGGGGAGCTGTTTTTT. Protein sequence: CASSFRDRTLPGELFF.

This clonotype was observed at least ten times. A much larger clone lies a single base off, so this may be a read error. The rearrangement links TRBV28 to TRBJ2-7; 8 bases fit TRBD2. Germline CDR1 reads MDHEN; CDR2 reads SYDVKM. This CDR3 region has 12 residues. This chain's CDR3 is CDSSGGFDEQYF. The CDR3 DNA reads TGTGACAGCAGCGGGGGATTCGACGAGCAGTACTTC.

There are many counts of this clonotype. The gene calls are TRBV27 and TRBJ2-1; TRBD1 is a possible D gene (6 bases). The germline gives CDR1 MNHEY, CDR2 SMNVEV (reference sequence). The ends were cut back, 4 bases at V and 5 bases at J, with 15 bases in the middle. The CDR3 extends over 15 amino acids. As DNA, the CDR3 is TGTGCCAGCAGTTCCCCGGCGACAGGCAACAATGAGCAGTTCTTC. Protein: CASSSPATGNNEQFF.

This clonotype appeared many times. The rearrangement joins TRBV12-3 or TRBV12-4 to TRBJ1-2; D remains ambiguous. V shed 3 bases and J shed 4 bases, with 9 bases lying between them. The length of the CDR3 is 13 residues. This CDR3 is CASSLRAPYGYTF. The CDR3, as DNA: TGTGCCAGCAGTTTGCGGGCCCCCTATGGCTACACCTTC.

This clonotype was observed at least ten times. This CDR3 reads CSARLGGNSGNTIYF. CDR3 DNA: TGCAGTGCTAGATTGGGGGGCAACTCTGGAAACACCATATATTTT. V usage is TRBV20-1 and J usage is TRBJ1-3; perhaps TRBD1 as D (6 bases). This CDR3 is 15 amino acids long. Trimming pared 2 bases from V and 0 bases from J, leaving 11 bases between. CDR1 and CDR2 (germline): DFQATT, SNEGSKA (reference sequence).

This clonotype was seen at least ten times. The chain joins TRBV4-3 to TRBJ2-5; D might be TRBD2 (5 bases). Trimming removed 0 bases at V and 1 base at J, with 12 bases between. In germline, CDR1 is LGHNA, CDR2 YSLEER. This CDR3 spans 16 amino acids. The CDR3 protein is CASSQEGISGQETQYF. For the CDR3, the DNA is TGCGCCAGCAGCCAAGAAGGAATCAGCGGCCAAGAGACCCAGTACTTC.

This clonotype was counted ten times or more. The V gene is TRBV7-8, the J gene TRBJ2-7; TRBD2 agrees at 10 bases. Trimming cost V 1 base and J 4 bases; bases outside gene matches: 1. The CDR3 extends over 14 amino acids. In germline, CDR1 is SGHVS, CDR2 FQNEAQ. CDR3 protein: CASSLELAGYEQYF. CDR3 in DNA: TGTGCCAGCAGCTTAGAACTAGCGGGATACGAGCAGTACTTC.

This clonotype was recorded at least ten times. The chain links TRBV27 to TRBJ1-4; a possible D gene is TRBD1 (5 bases). This CDR3 spans 15 amino acids. With 2 bases removed from V and 7 bases from J, the gap between germline ends came to 14 bases. Germline V gives CDR1 MNHEY, CDR2 SMNVEV (reference sequence). The CDR3 spells CASSLNGATGEKLFF. The CDR3 region has the DNA TGTGCCAGCAGTTTAAATGGGGCAACTGGTGAAAAACTGTTTTTT.

This clonotype was observed many times. The chain recombines TRBV20-1 with TRBJ2-1; 7 bases are shared with TRBD1. The CDR3 extends over 13 amino acids. Unmatched junction bases numbered 8, after V lost 6 bases and J lost 6 bases. Germline V lookup: CDR1 DFQATT, CDR2 SNEGSKA (reference sequence). CDR3 protein: CSAGPGQSNEQFF. CDR3 coding DNA: TGCAGTGCCGGTCCGGGACAGTCCAATGAGCAGTTCTTC.

This clonotype came up many times. The CDR3 here is CASSPDLGGLGEQYF. CDR3 in DNA: TGCGCCAGCAGCCCAGACCTAGGTGGGCTCGGCGAGCAGTACTTC. The chain uses TRBV4-3 and TRBJ2-7; D unresolved. The CDR3 extends over 15 amino acids. Trimming took 4 bases from V and 6 from J, leaving 19 bases between them. CDR1 is LGHNA, CDR2 YSLEER, per germline.

This clonotype was found many times. The J gene is TRBJ2-7, the V gene TRBV7-2; tentatively, D is TRBD1 (6 bases). The CDR3 is 14 amino acids. The V gene lost 4 bases and the J gene lost 0 bases, with 10 bases spanning the gap. The germline gives CDR1 SGHTA, CDR2 FQGNSA. CDR3 residues: CASSSNRVSYEQYF. In DNA, the CDR3 is TGTGCCAGCAGCTCCAACAGGGTCTCCTACGAGCAGTACTTC. The full variable domain, with the rest looked up from reference TRBV7-2 and TRBJ2-7, is GAGVSQSPSNKVTEKGKDVELRCDPISGHTALYWYRQSLGQGLEFLIYFQGNSAPDKSGLPSDRFSAERTGGSVSTLTIQRTQQEDSAVYLCASSSNRVSYEQYFGPGTRLTVT.

This clonotype was picked up a small number of times. This sequence joins TRBV18 and TRBJ1-6; D gene ambiguous. The CDR3 is 13 amino acids. Germline loops: CDR1 KGHSH, CDR2 LQKENI. Trimming pared 6 bases from V and 14 bases from J, leaving 17 bases between. In nucleotides, the CDR3 is TGTGCCAGCTCCCCTAAGCCCGGTGGGGCCCTCCACTTT. It codes for CASSPKPGGALHF.

Worth noting for this clonotype: A single base separates this from a much larger clone, so it may be a read error. The rearrangement uses TRBV7-2 and TRBJ1-2, with TRBD1 identical over 7 bases. The CDR3 runs 14 residues. With 2 bases clipped from V and 6 bases from J, the junction kept 6 bases outside the gene matches. Germline CDR1 is SGHTA and CDR2 is FQGNSA. CDR3 in DNA: TGTGCCAGCAGCTTAAGAAAGGGGGCGGATGGCTACACCTTC. Translated, it gives CASSLRKGADGYTF.

This clonotype occurred many times. J is TRBJ2-2 and V is TRBV7-2; D might be TRBD2 (7 bases). The V end was cut by 2 bases, the J end by 5 bases, with 18 bases between. The germline CDR1 and CDR2 sequences are SGHTA and FQGNSA. The CDR3 is made up of 17 amino acids. DNA of the CDR3: TGTGCCAGCAGCTTATTTTCGGGGGGCCCAATGACCGGGGAGCTGTTTTTT. Amino acids: CASSLFSGGPMTGELFF.

In this sample, this clonotype turned up a few times. The chain employs TRBV20-1 and TRBJ1-5, with D possibly TRBD1 on 5 matching bases. The CDR3 is 15 residues long. V lost 2 bases to trimming and J lost 4 bases, with 15 bases between them. Germline V gene sequence: CDR1 DFQATT, CDR2 SNEGSKA (reference sequence). The CDR3 protein is CSARSHSGPNQPQHF. CDR3 in DNA: TGCAGTGCTAGATCACATTCAGGGCCAAATCAGCCCCAGCATTTT.

In the case of this clonotype: One base away lies a much larger clone, so this may be a sequencing read error. No conserved phenylalanine or tryptophan is present at the end of the CDR3, so a read error is the likely explanation. The chain has TRBV27 and TRBJ1-6; no definite D call. The CDR3 is made up of 14 amino acids. Germline V gene lookup returns CDR1 MNHEY and CDR2 SMNVEV (reference sequence). Trimming removed 0 bases from V and 11 bases from J, with 11 bases in between. The CDR3 region is CASSLSVEGAPLHI. Written as DNA, the CDR3 is TGTGCCAGCAGTTTATCGGTTGAGGGCGCACCCCTCCACATT.

This clonotype has ten or more counts. The chain links TRBV7-3 to TRBJ2-3; 10 nucleotides match TRBD1. The J segment lost 3 bases and the V segment lost 6 bases, leaving 6 bases of the junction unmatched. The CDR3 is made up of 15 amino acids. Germline values: CDR1 SGHTA, CDR2 FQGTGA. The CDR3 protein is CASSPGQGVTDTQYF. The CDR3 region has the DNA TGTGCCAGCAGTCCCGGACAGGGGGTAACAGATACGCAGTATTTT.

This clonotype was observed many times. V is TRBV5-6 and J is TRBJ2-1; D unclear. The V gene's germline CDR1 is SGHDT and CDR2 YYEEEE. Deletions cut 1 base from V and 4 bases from J, with 3 bases between. The CDR3 contains 12 residues. The DNA for the CDR3 is TGTGCCAGCAGCTTGTGGTACAATGAGCAGTTCTTC. It is translated as CASSLWYNEQFF.

This clonotype was recorded many times. The chain recombines TRBV7-9 with TRBJ1-2; 10 nucleotides line up with TRBD1. Germline lookup yields CDR1 SEHNR and CDR2 FQNEAQ (reference sequence). CDR3 length: 17 residues. With 0 bases clipped from V and 0 bases from J, the junction kept 4 bases outside the gene matches. CDR3 coding DNA: TGTGCCAGCAGCTTAGCATCAGGGACAGGGGCTAACTATGGCTACACCTTC. It codes for CASSLASGTGANYGYTF.

This clonotype showed up many times. The rearrangement links TRBV12-3 or TRBV12-4 to TRBJ1-4, with D perhaps TRBD1 (6 bases). With 7 bases removed from V and 7 bases from J, the gap between germline ends came to 19 bases. This CDR3 spans 15 amino acids. In DNA form, the CDR3 reads TGTGCCAGCACCCCCGCGGGGGGAGGGGGTGAAAAACTGTTTTTT. Residues: CASTPAGGGGEKLFF.

This clonotype was recorded many times. The chain combines TRBV15 with TRBJ1-1; D is unresolved. Germline lookup yields CDR1 LNHNV and CDR2 YYDKDF (reference sequence). The CDR3 has 14 residues. The V end lost 5 bases, the J end lost 3 bases, and 13 bases lay between the germline ends. The CDR3 loop reads CATSLEERDTEAFF. The CDR3 bases are TGTGCCACCAGCCTAGAGGAGAGGGACACTGAAGCTTTCTTT.

This clonotype came up many times. The gene calls are TRBV2 and TRBJ2-7; 7 nucleotides match TRBD1. Germline assignment: CDR1 SNHLY and CDR2 FYNNEI. The CDR3 totals 14 residues. V was clipped by 6 bases and J by 5 bases; unmatched bases: 10. The CDR3 DNA reads TGTGCCAGCAGGGCCGGGACAGTCCGCCACGAGCAGTACTTC. This gives the protein CASRAGTVRHEQYF. The full variable domain, with the rest looked up from reference TRBV2 and TRBJ2-7, is EPEVTQTPSHQVTQMGQEVILRCVPISNHLYFYWYRQILGQKVEFLVSFYNNEISEKSEIFDDQFSVERPDGSNFTLKIRSTKLEDSAMYFCASRAGTVRHEQYFGPGTRLTVT.

This clonotype was seen many times. The chain couples TRBV4-2 to TRBJ1-4, with D unclear. Germline V gene data show CDR1 as LGHNA and CDR2 as YNFKEQ. V was cut by 7 bases and J by 0 bases, with 9 bases left in between. The CDR3 contains 14 residues. This chain's CDR3 is CASMPGATNEKLFF. The CDR3 DNA follows: TGTGCCAGCATGCCTGGAGCAACTAATGAAAAACTGTTTTTT.

Many counts were recorded for this clonotype. The chain joins TRBV7-2 to TRBJ2-7; 7 positions agree with TRBD1. The CDR3 covers 15 residues. With V trimmed by 2 bases and J by 5 bases, 9 bases remained unmatched. Per the germline V gene, CDR1 is SGHTA and CDR2 is FQGNSA. For the CDR3, the DNA is TGTGCCAGCAGCTTATCCCTGACAGGGACCAACGAGCAGTACTTC. Protein product: CASSLSLTGTNEQYF.

The table lists this clonotype with many counts. V and J are TRBV3-1 and TRBJ1-1; D possibly corresponds to TRBD1 (6 bases). Trimming stripped 4 bases from V and 2 bases from J, with 11 bases between. This CDR3 spans 14 amino acids. In germline, CDR1 is LGHDT, CDR2 YNNKEL (reference sequence). The CDR3 loop reads CASSRSDRNTEAFF. CDR3 nucleotides: TGTGCCAGCAGCCGATCGGACAGAAACACTGAAGCTTTCTTT.